The source of this T cell receptor beta chain is a study of vaccination and CD4 T cells after COVID-19. Germline values: CDR1 MNHNS, CDR2 SASEGT. The CDR3 is 14 residues long. Trimming at V came to 6 bases and at J to 5 bases, leaving 7 bases not matched to a gene. This clonotype was picked up a small number of times. Its specificity is not known. As for treatment: roughly ten-day PBMC culture with coronavirus spike peptide pools or control peptides (ViraFEST assay). An Oncomine TCR Beta short-read assay was used to sequence the DNA from cultured CD4+ T cells. TCRdb re-derived calls from the PCR reads in MiXCR, one entry per CDR3 protein. In the table there are over 11,000 distinct CDR3 sequences, around a fifth of which are singletons.

Material for sequencing was cultured CD4+ T cells from blood. This TCR came from a human donor with COVID-19. The V call is TRBV6-1, the J call TRBJ1-5; TRBD1 matches 7 bases. In DNA, the CDR3 is TGTGCCAGCAGCGAGCCCAGGGGGTATCAGCCCCAGCATTTT. Its translation is CASSEPRGYQPQHF.